The 17 T cell receptor beta chains reported below all come from one sample, sequenced in a study of blood T cells in healthy people across ages. A second PCR, run for roughly 7 to 11 cycles, used a sample-barcoded 5' primer plus a J-beta primer mix. One entry per CDR3 protein, called by TCRdb with MiXCR from the 5' RACE reads. In the table there are approximately 800,000 distinct CDR3 sequences, about 61% of which are singletons. Specimen: blood. Source of these receptors: a middle-aged man in good health.

The chain uses TRBV27 and TRBJ1-1, with D perhaps matching TRBD1 (5 bases). CDR3 size: 15 residues. V was cut by 5 bases and J by 7 bases, with 20 bases left in between. CDR1 and CDR2 (germline): MNHEY, SMNVEV (reference sequence). CDR3 residues: CASSPITRRASEAFF. The CDR3 DNA is TGTGCCAGCAGTCCTATAACCCGCAGGGCCAGTGAAGCTTTCTTT.

There are a few counts of this clonotype. The rearrangement joins TRBV7-6 to TRBJ2-1, with 9 bases that match TRBD2. With V trimmed by 7 bases and J by 0 bases, 13 bases remained unmatched. The length of the CDR3 is 18 residues. The germline gives CDR1 SGHVS, CDR2 FNYEAQ. The CDR3, as DNA: TGTGCCAGCAATCCTTGGAGTAGCGGGAGCGGCTCCTACAATGAGCAGTTCTTC. As protein: CASNPWSSGSGSYNEQFF.

In this sample, this clonotype turned up a few times. The V gene is TRBV7-2, the J gene TRBJ2-1; TRBD1 matches 7 bases. Looked up from germline, CDR1 is SGHTA and CDR2 is FQGNSA. CDR3 size: 16 residues. J was trimmed by 7 bases and V by 1 base; bases with no gene match: 10. CDR3 bases: TGTGCCAGCAGCTTAGGACCGGGACAGAGCCAGAATGAGCAGTTCTTC. Translating gives CASSLGPGQSQNEQFF.

The CDR3 is CSARVSPSSYNEQFF. CDR3 in DNA: TGCAGTGCTAGAGTTTCTCCCAGCTCCTACAATGAGCAGTTCTTC. The chain recombines TRBV20-1 with TRBJ2-1; D unresolved. Per the germline V gene, CDR1 is DFQATT and CDR2 is SNEGSKA (reference sequence). The CDR3 is 15 residues long. V was clipped by 1 base and J by 0 bases, with 10 bases between them.

The chain links TRBV4-2 to TRBJ2-3; 8 bases line up with TRBD2. This CDR3 contains 16 residues. Looked up from germline, CDR1 is LGHNA and CDR2 is YNFKEQ. The J segment lost 2 bases and the V segment lost 6 bases, leaving 10 bases of the junction unmatched. CDR3 region: CASRQNAGGATDTQYF. The CDR3 DNA is TGTGCCAGCAGGCAAAACGCGGGGGGCGCCACAGATACGCAGTATTTT.

The chain is built from TRBV12-3 or TRBV12-4 and TRBJ2-7; perhaps D is TRBD1 or TRBD2 (5 bases each). V was shortened by 3 bases and J by 0 bases, with 12 bases between the two germline ends. The CDR3 consists of 15 residues. The CDR3 region is CASSLVEGSSYEQYF. The CDR3 DNA follows: TGTGCCAGCAGTTTGGTTGAGGGGAGCTCCTACGAGCAGTACTTC.

The chain is built from TRBV11-3 and TRBJ2-1, with TRBD2 identical over 8 bases. The V segment lost 4 bases and the J segment 4 bases; nucleotides outside the gene matches: 6. CDR3 length equals 15 residues. Germline V lookup: CDR1 SGHNT, CDR2 YENEEA. CDR3 region: CASSSPGGPYNEQFF. CDR3 nucleotides: TGTGCCAGCAGCTCCCCGGGGGGGCCGTACAATGAGCAGTTCTTC. The full variable domain, with the rest looked up from reference TRBV11-3 and TRBJ2-1, is EAGVVQSPRYKIIEKKQPVAFWCNPISGHNTLYWYLQNLGQGPELLIRYENEEAVDDSQLPKDRFSAERLKGVDSTLKIQPAELGDSAVYLCASSSPGGPYNEQFFGPGTRLTVL.

This clonotype has more than one count but fewer than ten. The CDR3: CASSSRGLHTDTQYF. The CDR3 coding sequence is TGTGCCAGCAGTTCCCGGGGGTTACACACAGATACGCAGTATTTT. J is TRBJ2-3 and V is TRBV12-3 or TRBV12-4, with D possibly TRBD2 on 6 matching bases. V was clipped by 4 bases and J by 2 bases, with 13 bases between them. CDR3 length equals 15 residues.

The J gene is TRBJ2-3, the V gene TRBV7-2, with a tentative D call TRBD2 (6 bases). Germline CDR1 and CDR2: SGHTA and FQGNSA. Trimming removed 4 bases from V and 1 base from J, with 12 bases in between. This CDR3 spans 15 amino acids. DNA of the CDR3: TGTGCCAGCAGCTCCTGGACTACAGGCACAGATACGCAGTATTTT. Amino acids: CASSSWTTGTDTQYF.

The chain combines TRBV11-2 with TRBJ2-1; D is possibly TRBD2 (6 bases). This CDR3 has 15 residues. Germline V gene lookup returns CDR1 SGHAT and CDR2 FQNNGV. V dropped 2 bases and J dropped 1 base, with 9 bases sitting between them. In DNA form, the CDR3 reads TGTGCCAGCAGCTTATTCGGGGGATCCTACAATGAGCAGTTCTTC. The encoded protein is CASSLFGGSYNEQFF.

This clonotype was recorded a few times. This chain uses TRBV7-9 with TRBJ2-4; 8 bases match TRBD2. The CDR3 sequence is 17 residues long. Per the germline V gene, CDR1 is SEHNR and CDR2 is FQNEAQ (reference sequence). V lost 4 bases and J lost 5; bases outside the gene matches: 13. CDR3 region: CASSSPLTAGVENIQYF. DNA for the CDR3: TGTGCCAGCAGCTCCCCTCTAACAGCGGGAGTGGAAAACATTCAGTACTTC.

The CDR3 bases are TGCAGTGCTGAGAGGGAGGGGGATACGCAGTATTTT. It encodes CSAEREGDTQYF. The genes are TRBV20-1 and TRBJ2-3; 7 nucleotides match TRBD2. The trim removed 5 bases at V and 6 bases at J, leaving 5 bases unmatched. CDR1 is DFQATT, CDR2 SNEGSKA, per germline (reference sequence). The CDR3 loop spans 12 amino acids.

J is TRBJ2-1 and V is TRBV12-3 or TRBV12-4, with a weak D call TRBD1 (5 bases). Trimming took 3 bases from V and 1 from J, leaving 10 bases between them. This CDR3 contains 15 residues. In DNA, the CDR3 is TGTGCCAGCAGTTTGACAGAAAGGTCCTACAATGAGCAGTTCTTC. Amino acids: CASSLTERSYNEQFF.

This clonotype was seen only once. The genes are TRBV9 and TRBJ2-1, with 9 bases lining up with TRBD2. V shed 5 bases and J 1 base; nucleotides not matched to a gene: 13. The CDR3 sequence is 18 residues long. Germline CDR1 SGDLS, CDR2 YYNGEE. As DNA, the CDR3 is TGTGCCAGCAGTTTTGTCATAGGCGGGGGGGGTTCCTACAATGAGCAGTTCTTC. Translated: CASSFVIGGGGSYNEQFF.

This clonotype was found a few times. The V gene is TRBV5-1, the J gene TRBJ1-1, with D tentatively TRBD1 (5 bases). The germline V and J ends were trimmed by 0 bases and 1 base, with 10 bases remaining between them. The germline V gene encodes CDR1 SGHRS and CDR2 YFSETQ. The CDR3 has 15 residues. CDR3 protein: CASSLEAGRNTEAFF. The CDR3 nucleotides are TGCGCCAGCAGCTTGGAGGCAGGGCGGAACACTGAAGCTTTCTTT.

The rearrangement uses TRBV28 and TRBJ2-3; TRBD2 agrees at 11 bases. J was trimmed by 2 bases and V by 5 bases; bases with no gene match: 6. Germline V gene lookup returns CDR1 MDHEN and CDR2 SYDVKM. The CDR3 is made up of 16 amino acids. The CDR3 is CASSPTSGDATDTQYF. The DNA for the CDR3 is TGTGCCAGCAGTCCGACTAGCGGGGACGCCACAGATACGCAGTATTTT.

The chain has TRBV7-2 and TRBJ1-5; maybe TRBD1 (5 bases). Trimming took off 5 bases at V and 0 bases at J, with 14 bases between the two ends. The CDR3 totals 16 residues. Germline assignment: CDR1 SGHTA and CDR2 FQGNSA. As DNA, the CDR3 is TGTGCCAGCAGCCCCGGGGCCTCCTATAGCAATCAGCCCCAGCATTTT. It yields the protein CASSPGASYSNQPQHF.